The rows below give T cell receptor beta chains drawn from one sample of a study of CD8 T cells in ankylosing spondylitis. TCRdb redid the calling of the 5' RACE reads with MiXCR, one entry per CDR3 protein. The sample consists of around 390,000 distinct CDR3 sequences, approximately 20% of them appearing once. Material for sequencing was blood, either unsorted or a sorted T cell fraction (not recorded which). These TCRs come from a male donor with ankylosing spondylitis. The conserved cysteine and the conserved F or W are not part of the CDR3 here.

ASGRTVSYEQY TRBJ2-7 TRBV12-3/TRBV12-4
ASTVQGARLRAF TRBJ1-1 TRBV28
SVLSWGREDTQY TRBJ2-3 TRBV29-1
SGYGGGYEQY TRBJ2-7 TRBV20-1
ASSEGKTEAF TRBJ1-1 TRBV10-1
ASRSADTQY TRBJ2-3 TRBV6-6
ASSYGLATTTDTQY TRBJ2-3 TRBV6-5
SASRGGRGYEQY TRBJ2-7 TRBV20-1
ASSSGQQNTEAF TRBJ1-1 TRBV18
ASSLEVGNTEAF TRBJ1-1 TRBV5-1
ASSWGGSGDTEAF TRBJ1-1 TRBV5-1
SVVKGGGPTGELF TRBJ2-2 TRBV29-1
ASRPAGGIGELF TRBJ2-2 TRBV12-3/TRBV12-4
ASSLSQGGSYEQC TRBJ2-7 TRBV7-9
ASSQTGTGPYNEQF TRBJ2-1 TRBV14
ARRGWGGMNTEAF TRBJ1-1 TRBV2
ASSQPYRTSGRGSYEQY TRBJ2-7 TRBV4-1
ASSLYTSGSYEQY TRBJ2-7 TRBV7-2
ASTLRGVQY TRBJ2-4 TRBV12-3/TRBV12-4
ASSFQASGNTYEQY TRBJ2-7 TRBV12-3/TRBV12-4
KGLAGHEQF TRBJ2-1 TRBV20-1
ASSLATAKNIQY TRBJ2-4 TRBV7-9
ASSSYGTGANNEQF TRBJ2-1 TRBV5-1
ARGPGLYTDTQY TRBJ2-3 TRBV5-5
ASSQLGGLREQY TRBJ2-7 TRBV4-2
ASSILVETQY TRBJ2-5 TRBV28
AWRRRGTNYGYT TRBJ1-2 TRBV30
SARGGLAGGADTQY TRBJ2-3 TRBV20-1
SAETGASLTNNTGELF TRBJ2-2 TRBV20-1
ASTPGLGTDTQY TRBJ2-3 TRBV2
ASSGRDRIPPRNEQF TRBJ2-1 TRBV19
AISADNDQPQH TRBJ1-5 TRBV10-3
ASSSNSGATNEKLF TRBJ1-4 TRBV7-9
ASSGEGTDTQY TRBJ2-3 TRBV9
SARNLQGTGNTIY TRBJ1-3 TRBV20-1
SASAIYEQY TRBJ2-7 TRBV20-1
ASSTPGQGAGYEQY TRBJ2-7 TRBV27
ASSQEWRQPQH TRBJ1-5 TRBV4-1
ASSKVLLGPIQETQY TRBJ2-5 TRBV21-1
ASSPVSGKETQY TRBJ2-5 TRBV18
SAVRDPGSGNTIY TRBJ1-3 TRBV29-1
ATSGDRAYEQY TRBJ2-7 TRBV24-1
ASQRTFPNTEAF TRBJ1-1 TRBV6-1
ASSTWGANVLT TRBJ2-6 TRBV11-2
SLVGGSSYNEQF TRBJ2-1 TRBV29-1
ASSSSHEQY TRBJ2-7 TRBV12-3/TRBV12-4
ATRGTSGTLNEQF TRBJ2-1 TRBV24-1
SARAGVINEQF TRBJ2-1 TRBV20-1
ASSRQARSYNEQF TRBJ2-1 TRBV3-1
ASSLIWGRVKKEF TRBJ2-1 TRBV12-3/TRBV12-4
ASTDTFNHSYNEQF TRBJ2-1 TRBV12-3/TRBV12-4
ASSRGTVSNQPQH TRBJ1-5 TRBV3-1
ASSLVSSGYEQY TRBJ2-7 TRBV5-1
ASSLDGSSNQPQH TRBJ1-5 TRBV7-2
ASSQPGLAGERSYEQY TRBJ2-7 TRBV3-1
SAGTDGETQY TRBJ2-3 TRBV20-1
ASSYRDGPYEQY TRBJ2-7 TRBV7-6
ASSLTSGGINEQF TRBJ2-1 TRBV3-1